These 23 T cell receptor beta chains were sequenced from one sample in a study of blood T cell repertoires in COVID-19. The protocol was immunoSEQ multiplex PCR, while the TCRdb copy is restricted to in-frame clones and leaves out a portion. The sample has roughly 11,000 clones, over 65% seen once. The specimen was peripheral blood. Receptors originate from a human donor in a cohort sampled during active COVID-19.

This chain connects TRBV9 to TRBJ2-1, with 7 bases that match TRBD1. V trimming: 2 bases; J trimming: 6 bases; junction bases outside the gene matches: 8. This CDR3 has 15 amino acids. The germline gives CDR1 SGDLS, CDR2 YYNGEE. CDR3 nucleotide sequence: TGTGCCAGCAGCGTCACAGGGGATAGAGGCAATGAGCAGTTCTTC. It encodes CASSVTGDRGNEQFF.

This clone was counted a few times. The CDR3 DNA reads as TGTGCCAGCACTCCAAACGGGGGAGTCACTGAAGCTTTCTTT. Protein product: CASTPNGGVTEAFF. The genes are TRBV3-1 (or the pseudogene TRBV3-2) and TRBJ1-1, with D maybe TRBD1 (5 bases). CDR1 and CDR2 from the germline V gene are LGHDT and YNNKEL (reference sequence). Trimming removed 7 bases from V and 4 bases from J, with 16 bases in between. The CDR3 covers 14 residues.

This clone counts as medium-sized. CDR3 residues: CASTFLPGQGGNEQYF. The CDR3 bases are TGTGCCAGCACCTTTCTTCCGGGACAGGGTGGAAACGAGCAGTACTTC. This chain joins TRBV7-9 and TRBJ2-7; 9 nucleotides align to TRBD1. The CDR3 has 16 amino acids. Germline trimming cut 7 bases from V and 5 bases from J; bases unmatched to any gene: 15. Germline V gene sequence: CDR1 SEHNR, CDR2 FQNEAQ (reference sequence).

The V and J genes are TRBV5-5 and TRBJ2-7; D is unclear. Germline V gene lookup returns CDR1 SGHKS and CDR2 YYEKEE (reference sequence). The ends were cut back, 1 base at V and 0 bases at J, with 11 bases in the middle. CDR3 length equals 15 residues. The CDR3: CASSLTHESSYEQYF. The CDR3 bases are TGTGCCAGCAGCTTGACCCACGAGAGCTCCTACGAGCAGTACTTC.

The J gene is TRBJ1-2, the V gene TRBV9, with TRBD1 identical over 7 bases. The CDR3 extends over 15 amino acids. The germline V gene encodes CDR1 SGDLS and CDR2 YYNGEE. Trimming removed 0 bases from V and 3 bases from J; junction bases left unmatched: 5. CDR3 loop: CASSVDAGGHYGYTF. The CDR3 DNA sequence: TGTGCCAGCAGCGTAGATGCAGGGGGTCACTATGGCTACACCTTC.

The J gene is TRBJ1-1, the V gene TRBV19; weak D call: TRBD1 (6 bases). Germline loops: CDR1 LNHDA, CDR2 SQIVND (reference sequence). The CDR3 consists of 16 residues. V lost 6 bases and J lost 0, with 17 bases in between. CDR3 nucleotides: TGTGCCAGTAGCAACTTTAGGACAGACCTGAACACTGAAGCTTTCTTT. Translation: CASSNFRTDLNTEAFF.

Note on this clone: The junction shows a germline mismatch at one end, possibly a read error. CDR3 sequence: CSAPPPDVTAF. In DNA form, the CDR3 reads TGCAGTGCTCCGCCCCCTGATGTGACTGCCTTC. The rearrangement links TRBV20-1 to TRBJ1-2, with no clear D. The CDR3 consists of 11 residues. Germline CDR1 and CDR2: DFQATT and SNEGSKA (reference sequence).

The CDR3 reads CASSLYGGANYGYTF. For the CDR3, the DNA is TGTGCCAGCAGCCTCTACGGGGGGGCTAACTATGGCTACACCTTC. J is TRBJ1-2 and V is TRBV6-5, with D possibly TRBD1 on 5 matching bases. The CDR3 runs 15 residues. V dropped 6 bases and J dropped 0 bases, with 14 bases sitting between them. Germline values: CDR1 MNHEY, CDR2 SVGAGI.

J is TRBJ2-7 and V is TRBV18; 9 nucleotides line up with TRBD1. This CDR3 region has 14 residues. The junction had 0 bases not matched to a gene; V was cut back by 3 bases and J by 0 bases. Germline-derived CDR1 and CDR2 are KGHSH and LQKENI. Here the CDR3 DNA reads TGTGCCAGCTCACCGGGACAGGGCTCCTACGAGCAGTACTTC. Translation gives CASSPGQGSYEQYF.

This clone came up once. V is TRBV21-1 and J is TRBJ1-1. TRBV21-1 is a pseudogene locus. This CDR3 contains 15 residues. Here the CDR3 reads CASSKDWGGWKRAFF. The CDR3 region has the DNA TGTGCCAGCAGCAAAGATTGGGGAGGGTGGAAAAGGGCTTTCTTT.

The V call is TRBV28, the J call TRBJ2-3; perhaps TRBD2 as D (5 bases). Trimming shortened V by 8 bases and J by 1 base, and 10 bases separated the two germline ends. This CDR3 is 13 amino acids long. Looked up from germline, CDR1 is MDHEN and CDR2 is SYDVKM. The CDR3 protein is CASGGLGTDTQYF. Written as DNA, the CDR3 is TGTGCCAGCGGCGGACTCGGCACAGATACGCAGTATTTT. Using reference TRBV28 and TRBJ2-3 for the parts outside the CDR3, the full variable domain is DVKVTQSSRYLVKRTGEKVFLECVQDMDHENMFWYRQDPGLGLRLIYFSYDVKMKEKGDIPEGYSVSREKKERFSLILESASTNQTSMYLCASGGLGTDTQYFGPGTRLTVL.

The J gene is TRBJ2-4, the V gene TRBV2, with 9 bases lining up with TRBD1. Germline trimming cut 3 bases from V and 6 bases from J; bases unmatched to any gene: 9. The CDR3 is 16 residues long. Germline assignment: CDR1 SNHLY and CDR2 FYNNEI. The CDR3 DNA follows: TGTGCCAGCAGTGAGGGTTGGGGACAGGGTAGAAACATTCAGTACTTC. This sequence encodes CASSEGWGQGRNIQYF.

The rearrangement links TRBV30 to TRBJ2-1, with TRBD2 matching 13 bases. Germline assignment: CDR1 GTSNPN and CDR2 SVGIG (reference sequence). CDR3 length equals 15 residues. Trimming removed 0 bases from V and 7 bases from J; junction bases left unmatched: 3. Written as DNA, the CDR3 is TGTGCCTGGAGTGTCGAGACTAGCGGGAGGAATGAGCAGTTCTTC. It is translated as CAWSVETSGRNEQFF.

In this sample, this clone turned up a few times. In DNA, the CDR3 is TGTGCCAGTAGTATACCAGGGGGTGCGAGTTCGGGCACTGAAGCTTTCTTT. Its protein product is CASSIPGGASSGTEAFF. The J gene is TRBJ1-1, the V gene TRBV19; 7 bases align to TRBD1. The CDR3 consists of 17 residues. Looked up from germline, CDR1 is LNHDA and CDR2 is SQIVND (reference sequence). Trimming at V came to 2 bases and at J to 4 bases, leaving 13 bases not matched to a gene.

CDR3 sequence (DNA): TGTGCCAGCAGTTTAGCGTACCCCTACGAGCAGTACTTC. Amino acids: CASSLAYPYEQYF. This chain uses TRBV27 with TRBJ2-7, with D hard to call. Per germline, CDR1 MNHEY and CDR2 SMNVEV (reference sequence). Trimming took 2 bases from V and 2 from J, leaving 7 bases between them. The CDR3 totals 13 residues.

The chain has TRBV18 and TRBJ2-2; possibly TRBD1 for D (5 bases). The germline CDR1 and CDR2 sequences are KGHSH and LQKENI. The length of the CDR3 is 16 residues. V was shortened by 3 bases and J by 0 bases, with 11 bases between the two germline ends. The CDR3 DNA reads as TGTGCCAGCTCACCGCGACAGACCACGAACACCGGGGAGCTGTTTTTT. Translated: CASSPRQTTNTGELFF.

This chain joins TRBV29-1 and TRBJ2-7; 8 bases line up with TRBD1. Trimming at V came to 5 bases and at J to 2 bases, leaving 2 bases not matched to a gene. Germline assignment: CDR1 SQVTM and CDR2 ANQGSEA. The CDR3 runs 12 residues. In DNA form, the CDR3 reads TGCAGCGTTTTGACAGGGGCCTACGAGCAGTACTTC. Protein: CSVLTGAYEQYF.

The V and J genes are TRBV11-2 and TRBJ2-5, with D hard to call. V was pared by 1 base and J by 2 bases, with 8 bases between. The CDR3 sequence is 14 residues long. Per the germline V gene, CDR1 is SGHAT and CDR2 is FQNNGV. The CDR3 sequence: CASSLVGPQETQYF. CDR3 bases: TGTGCCAGCAGCTTAGTGGGCCCACAAGAGACCCAGTACTTC.

J is TRBJ2-1 and V is TRBV2; 9 bases line up with TRBD1. This CDR3 is built from 16 residues. From germline, CDR1 is SNHLY and CDR2 FYNNEI. The V segment lost 2 bases and the J segment 2 bases; nucleotides outside the gene matches: 4. The DNA for the CDR3 is TGTGCCAGCAGTGAATCCGGGACAGGGACCTACAATGAGCAGTTCTTC. Protein product: CASSESGTGTYNEQFF.

V usage is TRBV7-2 and J usage is TRBJ1-2; D possibly corresponds to TRBD1 (6 bases). Germline CDR1 SGHTA, CDR2 FQGNSA. This CDR3 contains 14 residues. Between the trimmed V and J ends, which lost 1 base and 5 bases, there was a span of 11 bases. For the CDR3, the DNA is TGTGCCAGCAGCTTAGGGACAGCTAGTTATGGCTACACCTTC. Protein: CASSLGTASYGYTF.

The gene calls are TRBV29-1 and TRBJ2-2; D uncertain. V lost 2 bases to trimming and J lost 7 bases, with 2 bases between them. This CDR3 has 10 amino acids. CDR1 SQVTM and CDR2 ANQGSEA come from the germline V gene. Written as DNA, the CDR3 is TGCAGCGTTGAACACGGGGAGCTGTTTTTT. Protein product: CSVEHGELFF.

The chain uses TRBV19 and TRBJ1-5, with TRBD1 identical over 8 bases. V shed 5 bases and J 6 bases; nucleotides not matched to a gene: 3. CDR3 size: 13 residues. In germline, CDR1 is LNHDA, CDR2 SQIVND (reference sequence). The DNA for the CDR3 is TGTGCCAGTAGTCTCAGGGGGCCTCAGCCCCAGCATTTT. It encodes CASSLRGPQPQHF. Based on the CDR3 plus reference TRBV19 and TRBJ1-5, the full variable domain is DGGITQSPKYLFRKEGQNVTLSCEQNLNHDAMYWYRQDPGQGLRLIYYSQIVNDFQKGDIAEGYSVSREKKESFPLTVTSAQKNPTAFYLCASSLRGPQPQHFGDGTRLSIL.

The chain is built from TRBV7-2 and TRBJ2-1; 11 positions match TRBD2. Germline V gene lookup returns CDR1 SGHTA and CDR2 FQGNSA. The CDR3 is made up of 14 amino acids. Trimming at V came to 1 base and at J to 16 bases, leaving 9 bases not matched to a gene. DNA of the CDR3: TGTGCCAGCAGCTTAGATCCTAGCGGGAGGTTTTACTTCTTC. This translates into CASSLDPSGRFYFF.